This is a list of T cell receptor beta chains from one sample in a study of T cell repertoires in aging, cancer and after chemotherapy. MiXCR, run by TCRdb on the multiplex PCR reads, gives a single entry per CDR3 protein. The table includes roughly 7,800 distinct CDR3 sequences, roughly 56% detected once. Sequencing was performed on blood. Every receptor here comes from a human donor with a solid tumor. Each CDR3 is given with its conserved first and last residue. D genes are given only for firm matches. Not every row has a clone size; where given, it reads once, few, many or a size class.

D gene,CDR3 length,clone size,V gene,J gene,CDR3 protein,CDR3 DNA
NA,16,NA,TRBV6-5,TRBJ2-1,CASSDSSGSGPNEQFF,TGTGCCAGCAGTGACTCGTCCGGGAGCGGACCCAATGAGCAGTTCTTC
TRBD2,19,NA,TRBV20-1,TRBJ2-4,CSARPMGREGWGAKNIQYF,TGCAGTGCTAGACCAATGGGACGGGAGGGCTGGGGGGCCAAAAACATTCAGTACTTC
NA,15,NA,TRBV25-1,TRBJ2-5,CASSEFTAYQETQYF,TGTGCCAGCAGTGAATTCACGGCGTACCAAGAGACCCAGTACTTC
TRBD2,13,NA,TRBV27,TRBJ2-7,CASSLSTAGEQYF,TGTGCCAGCAGTTTATCGACAGCGGGGGAGCAGTACTTC
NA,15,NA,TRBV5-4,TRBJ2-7,CASSSPGPGVDEQYF,TGTGCCAGCAGCTCCCCGGGACCGGGGGTAGACGAGCAGTACTTC
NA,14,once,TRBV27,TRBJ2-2,CASSDSRLTGELFF,TGTGCCAGCAGTGACTCCCGACTGACCGGGGAGCTGTTTTTT
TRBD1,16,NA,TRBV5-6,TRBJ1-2,CASSLGWDRPIGGYTF,TGTGCCAGCAGCTTGGGATGGGACAGACCGATTGGGGGCTACACCTTC
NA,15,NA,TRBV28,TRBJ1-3,CASSFLGGSVDTIYF,TGTGCCAGCAGTTTTTTGGGGGGCAGTGTAGACACCATATATTTT
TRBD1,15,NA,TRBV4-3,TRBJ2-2,CASSQDDRGSRELFF,TGCGCCAGCAGCCAGGATGACAGGGGCTCCAGGGAGCTGTTTTTT
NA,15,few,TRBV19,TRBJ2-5,CASVGRRGSLETQYF,TGTGCCAGCGTAGGGCGCAGGGGAAGCTTGGAGACCCAGTACTTC
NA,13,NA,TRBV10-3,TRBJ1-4,CAIRVSTNEKLFF,TGTGCCATCAGGGTATCAACTAATGAAAAACTGTTTTTT
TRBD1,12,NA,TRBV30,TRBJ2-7,CASTTGGYEQYF,TGTGCCTCCACGACAGGGGGCTACGAGCAGTACTTC
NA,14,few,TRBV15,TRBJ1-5,CATSSRGSNQPQHF,TGTGCCACCAGCTCCAGGGGCAGCAATCAGCCCCAGCATTTT
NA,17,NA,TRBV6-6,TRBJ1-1,CASSYRFDTSRDTEAFF,TGTGCCAGCAGTTACCGATTCGACACATCTAGGGACACTGAAGCTTTCTTT
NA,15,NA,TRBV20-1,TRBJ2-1,CSARDGQRINNEQFF,TGCAGTGCTAGAGATGGCCAGCGGATCAACAATGAGCAGTTCTTC
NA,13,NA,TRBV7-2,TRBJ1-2,CASSLTRGNVYTF,TGTGCCAGCAGCTTAACGCGAGGGAATGTCTACACCTTC
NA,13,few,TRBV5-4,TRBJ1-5,CASSREGGQPQHF,TGTGCCAGCAGCCGAGAGGGGGGTCAGCCCCAGCATTTT
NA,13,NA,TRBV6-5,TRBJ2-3,CASSQGLPDTQYF,TGTGCCAGCAGTCAGGGGTTACCGGATACGCAGTATTTT
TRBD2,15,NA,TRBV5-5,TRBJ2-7,CASSILAGGSYEQYF,TGTGCCAGCAGCATACTAGCGGGAGGATCCTACGAGCAGTACTTC
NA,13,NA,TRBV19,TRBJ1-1,CASSTAGLSEAFF,TGTGCCAGTAGTACGGCGGGACTGTCTGAAGCTTTCTTT
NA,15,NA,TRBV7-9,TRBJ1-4,CASSLYPGLREKLFF,TGTGCCAGCAGCTTATATCCGGGCCTGAGAGAAAAACTGTTTTTT
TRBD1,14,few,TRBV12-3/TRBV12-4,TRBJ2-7,CASSFGTGGYEQYF,TGTGCCAGCAGTTTCGGGACAGGGGGGTACGAGCAGTACTTC
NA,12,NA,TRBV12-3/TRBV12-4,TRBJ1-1,CASSYSEREAFF,TGTGCCAGCAGTTACTCGGAGAGGGAAGCTTTCTTT
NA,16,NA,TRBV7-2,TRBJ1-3,CASSPRQILLGNTIYF,TGTGCCAGCAGCCCCCGACAGATATTGCTTGGAAACACCATATATTTT
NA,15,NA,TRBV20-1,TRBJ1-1,CSARAPVTGSTEAFF,TGCAGTGCTAGAGCTCCTGTTACAGGGAGCACTGAAGCTTTCTTT
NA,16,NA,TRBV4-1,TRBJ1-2,CASSQDSQYNPYGYTF,TGCGCCAGCAGCCAAGATTCACAGTACAACCCATATGGCTACACCTTC
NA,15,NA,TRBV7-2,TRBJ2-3,CASSLHSGETHTQYF,TGTGCCAGCAGCCTACACTCGGGGGAAACACATACGCAGTATTTT
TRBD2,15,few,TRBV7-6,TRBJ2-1,CASSQTSGEYNEQFF,TGTGCCAGCAGCCAAACTAGCGGGGAATACAATGAGCAGTTCTTC
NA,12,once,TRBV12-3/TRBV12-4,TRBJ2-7,CASSDSSYEQYF,TGTGCCAGCAGTGACAGTTCCTACGAGCAGTACTTC
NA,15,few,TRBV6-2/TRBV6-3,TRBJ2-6,CASSYDGSGANVLTF,TGTGCCAGCAGTTACGACGGGTCTGGGGCCAACGTCCTGACTTTC
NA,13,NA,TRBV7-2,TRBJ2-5,CASSLSESETQYF,TGTGCCAGCAGCCTATCGGAGTCGGAGACCCAGTACTTC
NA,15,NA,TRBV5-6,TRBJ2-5,CASSWWQGGGETQYF,TGTGCCAGCAGCTGGTGGCAGGGGGGAGGGGAGACCCAGTACTTC
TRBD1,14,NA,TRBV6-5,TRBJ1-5,CASSPGGSDQPQHF,TGTGCCAGCAGTCCAGGGGGGAGCGATCAGCCCCAGCATTTT
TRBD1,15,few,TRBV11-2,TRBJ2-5,CASSSSQGARETQYF,TGTGCCAGCAGCTCCTCCCAGGGGGCGCGAGAGACCCAGTACTTC
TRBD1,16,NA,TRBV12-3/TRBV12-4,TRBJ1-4,CASSPGTEPTNEKLFF,TGTGCCAGCAGCCCAGGGACAGAGCCAACTAATGAAAAACTGTTTTTT
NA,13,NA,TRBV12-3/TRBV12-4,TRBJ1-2,CASSLGTHYGYTF,TGTGCCAGCAGTTTAGGGACACACTATGGCTACACCTTC